These T cell receptor beta chains were read from a single sample in a study of shared clonotypes between healthy human individuals. The assay was immunoSEQ multiplex PCR, and TCRdb's table has in-frame clones only and misses some. Here the sample spans 800,000 or so clones, roughly 96% being singletons. The sample consisted of naive CD8+ T cells sorted from blood. All receptors come from a man under 40 in good health. Each CDR3 is given with its conserved first and last residue. D genes are given only for firm matches. Only some rows state a clone size, as once, few, many or a class for expanded clones.

J gene,CDR3 length,V gene,clone size,D gene,CDR3 protein,CDR3 DNA
TRBJ1-5,12,TRBV5-6,-,-,CASSSGIQPQHF,TGTGCCAGCAGCTCAGGGATTCAGCCCCAGCATTTT
TRBJ2-1,14,TRBV10-3,-,-,CAISEGGPYNEQFF,TGTGCCATCAGTGAAGGTGGTCCCTACAATGAGCAGTTCTTC
TRBJ2-2,15,TRBV11-2,-,-,CASSLVPGYTGELFF,TGTGCCAGCAGCTTAGTGCCAGGGTACACCGGGGAGCTGTTTTTT
TRBJ1-1,16,TRBV11-2,once,-,CASSSPHRVRDTEAFF,TGTGCCAGCAGCTCCCCCCACAGGGTTCGTGACACTGAAGCTTTCTTT
TRBJ2-2,19,TRBV28,-,TRBD2,CASSSTSGRDTPNTGELFF,TGTGCCAGCAGTTCGACTAGCGGGAGGGATACCCCGAACACCGGGGAGCTGTTTTTT
TRBJ2-3,15,TRBV6-1,-,-,CASSETSASTDTQYF,TGTGCCAGCAGTGAGACATCGGCAAGCACAGATACGCAGTATTTT
TRBJ2-7,15,TRBV19,-,TRBD1,CASSSSGTAFDEQYF,TGTGCCAGTAGTTCCTCCGGGACAGCATTCGACGAGCAGTACTTC
TRBJ2-7,16,TRBV28,-,-,CASSLSGLASSYEQYF,TGTGCCAGCAGTTTAAGCGGCCTAGCCAGCTCCTACGAGCAGTACTTC
TRBJ2-1,14,TRBV7-7,few,TRBD2,CASGAGGKYNEQFF,TGTGCTAGTGGAGCGGGAGGGAAATACAATGAGCAGTTCTTC
TRBJ2-7,16,TRBV15,-,TRBD2,CATSRDLAGLNYEQYF,TGTGCCACCAGCAGAGATCTAGCGGGACTTAACTACGAGCAGTACTTC
TRBJ2-1,18,TRBV7-9,few,TRBD2,CASTPSVAGGPVDNEQFF,TGTGCCAGCACTCCCAGCGTAGCGGGAGGGCCGGTCGACAATGAGCAGTTCTTC
TRBJ2-1,15,TRBV9,-,TRBD1,CASSDRDREYNEQFF,TGTGCCAGCAGCGACCGGGACAGGGAATACAATGAGCAGTTCTTC
TRBJ2-1,17,TRBV5-4,-,-,CASSLPTGEVSYNEQFF,TGTGCCAGCAGCTTGCCAACGGGAGAGGTCTCCTACAATGAGCAGTTCTTC
TRBJ2-7,15,TRBV5-4,-,-,CASSPEMDYSYEQYF,TGTGCCAGCAGCCCCGAGATGGACTATTCCTACGAGCAGTACTTC
TRBJ1-1,16,TRBV29-1,-,TRBD1,CSVLGGDRFSDTEAFF,TGCAGCGTCCTCGGGGGGGACAGGTTTTCTGACACTGAAGCTTTCTTT
TRBJ1-2,15,TRBV15,-,-,CATSRVVREDYGYTF,TGTGCCACCAGCAGAGTAGTTCGGGAGGACTATGGCTACACCTTC
TRBJ1-2,13,TRBV6-5,-,-,CASSYRENYGYTF,TGTGCCAGCAGTTACAGGGAAAACTATGGCTACACCTTC
TRBJ1-1,13,TRBV4-2,-,-,CASSEQRNTEAFF,TGTGCCAGCAGTGAACAGCGGAACACTGAAGCTTTCTTT
TRBJ2-7,16,TRBV29-1,-,TRBD1,CSVLSQGALLPYEQYF,TGCAGCGTTTTATCGCAGGGGGCGCTTCTCCCCTACGAGCAGTACTTC
TRBJ2-7,16,TRBV7-6,-,TRBD2,CASSSPGSGRSDEQYF,TGTGCCAGCAGCTCCCCGGGGAGCGGGAGGTCGGACGAGCAGTACTTC
TRBJ2-1,14,TRBV27,-,-,CASSFSGVTNEQFF,TGTGCCAGCAGTTTTTCGGGAGTTACCAATGAGCAGTTCTTC
TRBJ2-3,14,TRBV1,-,-,CTSSLSRPTDTQYF,TGCACCAGCAGCCTTAGCAGACCCACAGATACGCAGTATTTT
TRBJ1-4,15,TRBV7-2,-,TRBD1,CASSERQGINEKLFF,TGTGCCAGCAGCGAACGACAGGGAATTAATGAAAAACTGTTTTTT
TRBJ1-1,16,TRBV7-6,-,-,CASSLDVEGMNTEAFF,TGTGCCAGCAGCTTAGACGTGGAAGGGATGAACACTGAAGCTTTCTTT
TRBJ2-7,16,TRBV27,-,TRBD1,CASSLYPGQGSHEQYF,TGTGCCAGCAGTTTATACCCAGGACAGGGGTCGCACGAGCAGTACTTC
TRBJ2-1,20,TRBV27,-,-,CASSLLGYMERSGSYNEQFF,TGTGCCAGCAGTTTATTGGGATATATGGAGCGGTCTGGTTCCTACAATGAGCAGTTCTTC
TRBJ2-7,15,TRBV4-1,-,TRBD1,CASSRETGGISEQYF,TGCGCCAGCAGCCGAGAGACAGGGGGCATCTCCGAGCAGTACTTC
TRBJ2-7,16,TRBV11-2,-,TRBD1,CASSGLPGTGAYEQYF,TGTGCCAGCAGCGGTTTACCCGGGACAGGGGCCTACGAGCAGTACTTC
TRBJ1-1,13,TRBV6-5,-,-,CASSNLAYTEAFF,TGTGCCAGCAGTAATCTGGCGTACACTGAAGCTTTCTTT
TRBJ1-1,11,TRBV27,-,-,CASTQGGQAFF,TGTGCCAGCACCCAGGGAGGGCAGGCTTTCTTT
TRBJ2-1,15,TRBV27,many,TRBD2,CASSPGTSGRNEQFF,TGTGCCAGCAGTCCGGGGACTAGCGGGAGGAATGAGCAGTTCTTC
TRBJ2-7,14,TRBV5-1,-,TRBD2,CASSFGGGSYEQYF,TGCGCCAGCAGCTTCGGCGGGGGCTCCTACGAGCAGTACTTC
TRBJ2-1,16,TRBV5-1,-,-,CASSSVGAGWDNEQFF,TGCGCCAGCAGCTCAGTAGGGGCGGGATGGGACAATGAGCAGTTCTTC
TRBJ2-7,13,TRBV27,once,-,CASSFGSTYEQYF,TGTGCCAGCAGTTTTGGTTCAACCTACGAGCAGTACTTC
TRBJ2-7,12,TRBV28,-,-,CASSLINYEQYF,TGTGCCAGCAGTCTAATAAACTACGAGCAGTACTTC
TRBJ2-1,15,TRBV2,-,-,CASSETLSPYNEQFF,TGTGCCAGCAGTGAGACTCTTAGTCCCTACAATGAGCAGTTCTTC
TRBJ2-2,15,TRBV11-2,-,-,CASSLELADTGELFF,TGTGCCAGCAGCTTAGAGTTAGCGGACACCGGGGAGCTGTTTTTT
TRBJ2-1,15,TRBV18,-,-,CASSPPQEKRYEQFF,TGTGCCAGCTCACCACCTCAGGAGAAACGCTATGAGCAGTTCTTC
TRBJ2-1,16,TRBV7-3,-,TRBD2,CASSLGPAGGPVEQFF,TGTGCCAGCAGCTTAGGACCGGCGGGAGGGCCCGTTGAGCAGTTCTTC
TRBJ2-3,18,TRBV7-9,-,TRBD2,CASSWDYPTGAGTDTQYF,TGTGCCAGCAGCTGGGACTATCCGACGGGAGCGGGCACAGATACGCAGTATTTT
TRBJ2-2,13,TRBV9,-,-,CASSDPRTGELFF,TGTGCCAGCAGCGACCCGCGGACCGGGGAGCTGTTTTTT